This record covers a single T cell receptor (beta chain). The time point is: pretreatment peripheral blood. V trimming: 3 bases; J trimming: 5 bases; junction bases outside the gene matches: 11. Germline CDR1 and CDR2: SQVTM and ANQGSEA. The CDR3 length is 17 residues. Here immunoSEQ multiplex PCR was the method, and the copy in TCRdb shows in-frame clones only, minus some. The table has 45,000 to 55,000 clones, approximately 80% seen once. The data were obtained in a study of PD-L1 blockade in urothelial cancer. The chain combines TRBV29-1 with TRBJ2-2; 11 nucleotides line up with TRBD2. This TCR came from a man aged 50 or older with urothelial cancer. Here the sequenced sample was PBMCs, taken around atezolizumab (anti-PD-L1) treatment. CDR3 sequence reads: CSVESRTSGGGTGELFF. The CDR3 nucleotides read TGCAGCGTTGAGTCCCGAACTAGCGGGGGTGGGACCGGGGAGCTGTTTTTT.